This TCR beta chain derives from a study of control samples from healthy donors and cancer patients. Germline loops: CDR1 MDHEN, CDR2 SYDVKM. The CDR3 extends over 14 amino acids. V was clipped by 7 bases and J by 1 base, with 11 bases between them. This table comes from immunoSEQ multiplex PCR, and its TCRdb copy is limited to in-frame clones, with some not included. The table lists around 130,000 clones, about 88% of them singletons. V is TRBV28 and J is TRBJ2-1, with D maybe TRBD1 (5 bases). The sequencing sample was made of blood. This clonotype was obtained from a man in his fifties or sixties in good health. Here the CDR3 reads CASTSPGSYNEQFF. As DNA, the CDR3 is TGTGCCAGCACAAGCCCAGGGTCCTACAATGAGCAGTTCTTC.